The rows below give T cell receptor beta chains drawn from one sample of a study of beta chain features in type 1 diabetes. The protocol was immunoSEQ multiplex PCR, while the TCRdb copy is restricted to in-frame clones and leaves out a portion. The sample includes about 650,000 clones, 12% of them seen just once. Sequences were obtained from naive CD4+ T cells from blood. The receptors shown here come from a man aged 25 to 45 with type 1 diabetes. Each CDR3 is given with its conserved first and last residue. The order of the fields is J gene, D gene, V gene, clone size, CDR3 protein, CDR3 DNA. A D gene is named only where the DNA matches it firmly. Clone sizes are given selectively: once, few, many, or a class where the clone is expanded.

TRBJ1-1 | NA | TRBV20-1 | NA | CSASVDTEAFF | TGCAGTGCTAGCGTGGACACTGAAGCTTTCTTT
TRBJ2-7 | TRBD1 | TRBV18 | NA | CASSPGDSYEQYF | TGTGCCAGCTCACCTGGGGACAGCTACGAGCAGTACTTC
TRBJ2-1 | NA | TRBV7-2 | NA | CASSLHGSRGEQFF | TGTGCCAGCAGCTTACACGGCTCCCGGGGTGAGCAGTTCTTC
TRBJ2-2 | NA | TRBV7-2 | NA | CASSARGGAGELFF | TGTGCCAGCAGCGCGAGGGGGGGCGCCGGGGAGCTGTTTTTT
TRBJ2-5 | TRBD2 | TRBV20-1 | few | CSARLSGALYF | TGCAGTGCTAGACTGAGCGGGGCCTTGTACTTC
TRBJ2-3 | NA | TRBV30 | NA | CAWTPVSDTQYF | TGTGCCTGGACCCCTGTATCAGATACGCAGTATTTT
TRBJ1-1 | NA | TRBV6-5 | NA | CASSVERGTTEAFF | TGTGCCAGCAGCGTCGAGCGGGGTACCACTGAAGCTTTCTTT
TRBJ2-5 | NA | TRBV28 | few | CASSITQGGETQYF | TGTGCCAGCAGCATCACCCAGGGAGGAGAGACCCAGTACTTC
TRBJ2-5 | NA | TRBV6-5 | few | CASSYRTGFPAETQYF | TGTGCCAGCAGTTACCGTACTGGTTTCCCCGCGGAGACCCAGTACTTC
TRBJ1-6 | NA | TRBV7-9 | NA | CASSLGGGLDNSPLHF | TGTGCCAGCAGCTTAGGTGGGGGGCTCGATAATTCACCCCTCCACTTT
TRBJ2-1 | TRBD1 | TRBV5-1 | few | CASSLGQESSFGQFF | TGCGCCAGCAGCTTAGGACAGGAGTCAAGCTTCGGGCAGTTCTTC
TRBJ2-1 | TRBD2 | TRBV4-3 | few | CASSQWGLAVLNEQFF | TGCGCCAGCAGCCAATGGGGACTAGCAGTCCTGAATGAGCAGTTCTTC
TRBJ1-2 | NA | TRBV28 | NA | CASSLRDYGYTF | TGTGCCAGCAGTCTCCGGGACTATGGCTACACCTTC
TRBJ2-1 | NA | TRBV25-1 | NA | CASSEYGGGIRDEQFF | TGTGCCAGCAGTGAATATGGGGGTGGAATAAGGGATGAGCAGTTCTTC
TRBJ2-1 | TRBD1 | TRBV7-3 | NA | CASSSTPTGGINEQFF | TGTGCCAGCAGCTCCACCCCGACAGGGGGCATTAATGAGCAGTTCTTC
TRBJ2-1 | TRBD2 | TRBV7-2 | once | CASSRIAGGYNEQFF | TGTGCCAGCAGCCGCATAGCGGGGGGCTACAATGAGCAGTTCTTC
TRBJ2-7 | NA | TRBV6-5 | few | CASRAGTANSYEQYF | TGTGCCAGCAGGGCAGGGACGGCGAACTCCTACGAGCAGTACTTC
TRBJ1-2 | TRBD1 | TRBV9 | NA | CASSQTDRGYGYTF | TGTGCCAGCAGCCAAACCGACAGGGGCTATGGCTACACCTTC
TRBJ1-2 | TRBD1 | TRBV11-3 | NA | CASSLPGQGITF | TGTGCCAGCAGCTTACCGGGACAGGGGATCACCTTC
TRBJ1-2 | NA | TRBV6-5 | NA | CASSTRGLRYGYTF | TGTGCCAGCAGTACACGGGGGCTGCGGTATGGCTACACCTTC
TRBJ2-1 | TRBD1 | TRBV12-5 | few | CASGLVGQGSEQFF | TGTGCTAGTGGTTTGGTGGGACAGGGGAGTGAGCAGTTCTTC
TRBJ1-2 | NA | TRBV5-4 | NA | CASSLEGYYGYTF | TGTGCCAGCAGCTTGGAGGGATACTATGGCTACACCTTC
TRBJ2-1 | NA | TRBV4-1 | NA | CASSVRDNEQFF | TGCGCCAGCAGCGTAAGGGACAATGAGCAGTTCTTC
TRBJ1-1 | NA | TRBV6-1 | NA | CASSEGPGKAFF | TGTGCCAGCAGTGAAGGACCAGGTAAAGCTTTCTTT
TRBJ2-3 | TRBD2 | TRBV7-9 | few | CASSLIGTSGLPGDTQYF | TGTGCCAGCAGCTTGATCGGGACTAGCGGGTTACCGGGGGATACGCAGTATTTT
TRBJ1-2 | TRBD1 | TRBV7-2 | few | CASSPQGVGGLGYTF | TGTGCCAGCAGCCCCCAGGGGGTCGGCGGCCTCGGCTACACCTTC
TRBJ1-2 | TRBD1 | TRBV2 | NA | CATPRQGRNYYGYTF | TGTGCCACCCCAAGACAGGGTCGCAATTATTATGGCTACACCTTC
TRBJ2-3 | TRBD2 | TRBV27 | NA | CASSHGTSGGSSTDTQYF | TGTGCCAGCAGTCATGGGACTAGCGGGGGATCTAGCACAGATACGCAGTATTTT
TRBJ1-2 | NA | TRBV7-2 | few | CASRREQGPWGYTF | TGTGCCAGCAGACGAGAGCAGGGGCCATGGGGCTACACCTTC
TRBJ1-5 | NA | TRBV7-2 | few | CASSLRGDQPQHF | TGTGCCAGCAGCTTGAGGGGGGACCAGCCCCAGCATTTT
TRBJ2-1 | NA | TRBV9 | few | CASSVFGGQGNEQFF | TGTGCCAGCAGCGTATTCGGCGGGCAGGGCAATGAGCAGTTCTTC
TRBJ1-6 | NA | TRBV4-2 | few | CASSQGTVNSPLHF | TGTGCCAGCAGCCAAGGGACAGTTAATTCACCCCTCCACTTT
TRBJ2-1 | TRBD1 | TRBV4-3 | NA | CASSPAAGTEYNEQFF | TGCGCCAGCAGCCCCGCCGCCGGGACAGAGTACAATGAGCAGTTCTTC
TRBJ1-2 | NA | TRBV7-2 | few | CASHSLQEGIYGYTF | TGTGCCAGCCACAGCTTGCAGGAGGGGATCTATGGCTACACCTTC
TRBJ2-7 | NA | TRBV9 | few | CASSVGIGPDAYEQYF | TGTGCCAGCAGCGTAGGCATAGGACCGGATGCCTACGAGCAGTACTTC
TRBJ2-7 | NA | TRBV19 | few | CASSSKGWQYF | TGTGCCAGTAGTTCGAAGGGGTGGCAGTACTTC
TRBJ1-1 | NA | TRBV18 | few | CASSMGTENTEAFF | TGTGCCAGCTCGATGGGGACCGAGAACACTGAAGCTTTCTTT
TRBJ2-6 | NA | TRBV5-6 | few | CASSLGGAGANVLTF | TGTGCCAGCAGCCTTGGCGGTGCTGGGGCCAACGTCCTGACTTTC
TRBJ2-3 | NA | TRBV4-1 | few | CASSQAAQGGTQYF | TGCGCCAGCAGCCAAGCCGCACAGGGAGGTACGCAGTATTTT
TRBJ2-5 | NA | TRBV6-5 | few | CASSSGGGPGETQYF | TGTGCCAGCAGTTCCGGAGGGGGTCCTGGAGAGACCCAGTACTTC
TRBJ2-5 | NA | TRBV7-2 | few | CASSPGQLLYQETQYF | TGTGCCAGCAGCCCAGGACAGTTATTGTACCAAGAGACCCAGTACTTC
TRBJ1-5 | NA | TRBV7-8 | NA | CASTLGLGNQPQHF | TGTGCCAGCACCCTCGGATTGGGGAACCAGCCCCAGCATTTT
TRBJ2-1 | NA | TRBV18 | NA | CASSPPLGVQYNEQFF | TGTGCCAGCTCACCACCCTTGGGGGTACAGTACAATGAGCAGTTCTTC
TRBJ2-1 | NA | TRBV5-4 | once | CASSLVGSYNEQFF | TGTGCCAGCAGCTTGGTGGGAAGTTACAATGAGCAGTTCTTC
TRBJ1-4 | TRBD1 | TRBV30 | once | CAWSPSWDRDEKLFF | TGTGCCTGGAGTCCCAGTTGGGACAGGGATGAAAAACTGTTTTTT
TRBJ2-7 | NA | TRBV5-1 | few | CASSSTGQTYEQYF | TGCGCCAGCAGCTCTACCGGACAAACCTACGAGCAGTACTTC
TRBJ2-3 | NA | TRBV7-9 | few | CASSLRLDSSTDTQYF | TGTGCCAGCAGCTTACGGCTGGACTCGAGCACAGATACGCAGTATTTT
TRBJ2-1 | TRBD1 | TRBV5-1 | few | CASSLGTDNEQFF | TGCGCCAGCAGCCTCGGGACAGACAATGAGCAGTTCTTC
TRBJ2-5 | NA | TRBV10-3 | few | CAISEVAVQETQYF | TGTGCCATCAGTGAGGTGGCAGTCCAAGAGACCCAGTACTTC
TRBJ2-6 | TRBD1 | TRBV4-3 | few | CASSQAGQGVSGANVLTF | TGCGCCAGCAGCCAAGCGGGACAGGGTGTCTCTGGGGCCAACGTCCTGACTTTC
TRBJ1-5 | NA | TRBV28 | few | CASREGYSNQPQHF | TGTGCCAGCAGGGAAGGTTATAGCAATCAGCCCCAGCATTTT
TRBJ2-5 | NA | TRBV6-5 | NA | CASSYLSSVETQYF | TGTGCCAGCAGTTACCTGTCTAGCGTGGAGACCCAGTACTTC